This T cell receptor beta chain was sequenced in a study of shared clonotypes between healthy human individuals. Produced via immunoSEQ multiplex PCR; TCRdb's table is partial and in-frame only. The sample lists about 1.1 million clones; roughly 80% were seen once. V lost 1 base and J lost 1, with 10 bases in between. From germline, CDR1 is MGHRA and CDR2 YSYEKL. The CDR3 contains 15 residues. The sequence derives from a man aged 18 to 29 in good health. Some clones in this sample may be carry-over from other donors' samples. The V call is TRBV4-1, the J call TRBJ1-2; D not certain. Source material: memory CD4+ T cells from PBMCs. Specified subset: CD45RA-negative fraction. The CDR3, as DNA: TGCGCCAGCAGCCAAGCTCAGGCTCTTAACTATGGCTACACCTTC. It encodes CASSQAQALNYGYTF.